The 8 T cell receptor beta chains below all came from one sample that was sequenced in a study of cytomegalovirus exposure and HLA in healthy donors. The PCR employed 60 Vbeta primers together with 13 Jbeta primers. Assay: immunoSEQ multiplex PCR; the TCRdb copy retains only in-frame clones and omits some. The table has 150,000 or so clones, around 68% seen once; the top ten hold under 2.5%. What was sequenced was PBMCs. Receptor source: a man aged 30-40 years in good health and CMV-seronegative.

CDR3 loop: CASSLVVDQPQHF. CDR3 coding DNA: TGTGCCAGCAGCTTAGTCGTCGATCAGCCCCAGCATTTT. The chain carries TRBV7-2 and TRBJ1-5; no clear D. CDR1 is SGHTA and CDR2 is FQGNSA in the germline V gene. V was trimmed by 1 base and J by 5 bases, leaving 6 bases between them. The CDR3 is made up of 13 amino acids.

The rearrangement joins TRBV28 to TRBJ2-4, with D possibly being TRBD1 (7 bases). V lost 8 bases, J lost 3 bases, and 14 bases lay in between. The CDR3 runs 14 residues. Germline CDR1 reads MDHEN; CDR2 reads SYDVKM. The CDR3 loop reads CASFSRGDKNIQYF. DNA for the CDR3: TGTGCCAGCTTCAGCAGGGGGGACAAAAACATTCAGTACTTC. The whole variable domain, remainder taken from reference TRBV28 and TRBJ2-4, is DVKVTQSSRYLVKRTGEKVFLECVQDMDHENMFWYRQDPGLGLRLIYFSYDVKMKEKGDIPEGYSVSREKKERFSLILESASTNQTSMYLCASFSRGDKNIQYFGAGTRLSVL.

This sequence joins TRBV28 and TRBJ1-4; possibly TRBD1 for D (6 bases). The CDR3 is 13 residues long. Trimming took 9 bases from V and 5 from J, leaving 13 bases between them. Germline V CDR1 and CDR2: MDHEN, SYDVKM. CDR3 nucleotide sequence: TGTGCCAGTAACAGGGATAGGAATGAAAAACTGTTTTTT. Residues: CASNRDRNEKLFF. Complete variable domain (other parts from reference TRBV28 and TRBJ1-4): DVKVTQSSRYLVKRTGEKVFLECVQDMDHENMFWYRQDPGLGLRLIYFSYDVKMKEKGDIPEGYSVSREKKERFSLILESASTNQTSMYLCASNRDRNEKLFFGSGTQLSVL.

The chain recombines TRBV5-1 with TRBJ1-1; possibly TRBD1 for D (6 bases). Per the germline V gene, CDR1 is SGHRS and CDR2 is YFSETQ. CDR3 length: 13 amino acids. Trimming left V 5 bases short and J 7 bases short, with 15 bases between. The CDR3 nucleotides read TGCGCCAGCAGGGAGGACAGATTGGGTGAAGCTTTCTTT. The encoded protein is CASREDRLGEAFF.

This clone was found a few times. Written as DNA, the CDR3 is TGTGCCAGCAGCTTACGGCGACAGGCCAATGAGCAGTTCTTC. Protein product: CASSLRRQANEQFF. The J gene is TRBJ2-1, the V gene TRBV7-2, with D maybe TRBD1 (6 bases). The germline gives CDR1 SGHTA, CDR2 FQGNSA. The CDR3 is made up of 14 amino acids. V was pared by 2 bases and J by 6 bases, with 11 bases between.

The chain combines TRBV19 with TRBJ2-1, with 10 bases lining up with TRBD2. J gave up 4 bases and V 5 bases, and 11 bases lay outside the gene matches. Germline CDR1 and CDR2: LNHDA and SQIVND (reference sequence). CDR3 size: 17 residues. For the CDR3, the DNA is TGTGCCAGTAGTCTCCTTACGGTAGCGGGGGGTTACAATGAGCAGTTCTTC. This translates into CASSLLTVAGGYNEQFF.

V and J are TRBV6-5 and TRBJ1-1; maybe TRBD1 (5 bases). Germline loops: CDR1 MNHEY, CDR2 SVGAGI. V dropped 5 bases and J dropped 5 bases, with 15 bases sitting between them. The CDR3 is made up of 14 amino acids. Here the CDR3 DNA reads TGTGCCAGCAGTCCGTATCAGGGAAGAACTGAAGCTTTCTTT. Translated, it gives CASSPYQGRTEAFF.

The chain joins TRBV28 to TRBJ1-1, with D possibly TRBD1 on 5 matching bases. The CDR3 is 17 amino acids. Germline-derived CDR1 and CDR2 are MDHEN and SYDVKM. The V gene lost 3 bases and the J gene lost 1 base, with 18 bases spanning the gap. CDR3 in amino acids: CASSFPHAGGGNTEAFF. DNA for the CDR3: TGTGCCAGCAGTTTCCCCCATGCGGGGGGAGGGAACACTGAAGCTTTCTTT.